The rows below give T cell receptor beta chains drawn from one sample of a study of response to subunit inactivated influenza vaccine. Each CDR3 protein is one row after TCRdb ran MiXCR on the RT-PCR reads. The sample includes 540,000 or so distinct CDR3 sequences, roughly 13% of them seen just once. Specimen: PBMCs from blood, collected 35 to 45 days after vaccination. The receptors shown here come from a man between 50 and 59 years old who received an inactivated influenza vaccine. Each CDR3 is given with its conserved first and last residue. A D gene is named only where the DNA matches it firmly. The listing skips clone size in some rows; elsewhere it reads once, few, many or a size class.

V gene	clone size	J gene	D gene	CDR3 protein	CDR3 DNA
TRBV5-1	.	TRBJ2-1	.	CASSLEGGNEQFF	TGCGCCAGCAGCTTGGAAGGTGGAAATGAGCAGTTCTTC
TRBV5-1	.	TRBJ2-7	.	CASSLAPREAEQYF	TGCGCCAGCAGCTTGGCCCCCCGAGAAGCCGAGCAGTACTTC
TRBV11-2	.	TRBJ2-5	.	CASSSGGTRQETQYF	TGTGCCAGCAGCTCAGGCGGGACAAGACAAGAGACCCAGTACTTC
TRBV20-1	many	TRBJ2-7	TRBD1	CSAGQGASYEQYF	TGCAGTGCCGGACAGGGCGCGTCCTACGAGCAGTACTTC
TRBV7-6	many	TRBJ2-1	.	CASSQMGHGNEQFF	TGTGCCAGCAGCCAGATGGGACACGGGAACGAGCAGTTCTTC
TRBV4-3	few	TRBJ1-6	.	CASSQDFRRDPGSYNSPLHF	TGCGCCAGCAGCCAAGACTTTCGCAGGGACCCCGGCTCCTATAATTCACCCCTCCACTTT
TRBV7-2	.	TRBJ2-7	.	CASSLMRLASYEQYF	TGTGCCAGCAGCCTGATGCGGCTAGCATCCTACGAGCAGTACTTC
TRBV20-1	few	TRBJ2-4	TRBD2	CSARDRGGADKNIQYF	TGCAGTGCTAGAGACCGGGGGGGCGCTGACAAAAACATTCAGTACTTC
TRBV7-3	few	TRBJ2-2	TRBD1	CASSLTGGPTGELFF	TGTGCCAGCAGCTTGACAGGGGGACCGACCGGGGAGCTGTTTTTT
TRBV12-3/TRBV12-4	.	TRBJ2-1	TRBD2	CALSYAPGTSGRLSEQFF	TGTGCCCTCAGTTACGCTCCCGGGACTAGCGGTCGACTGAGTGAGCAGTTCTTC
TRBV6-5	.	TRBJ1-4	.	CASSYLQFNEKLFF	TGTGCCAGCAGTTATCTGCAGTTTAATGAAAAACTGTTTTTT
TRBV20-1	few	TRBJ2-7	TRBD1	CSARVVTGADEQYF	TGCAGTGCTAGAGTTGTGACAGGGGCGGACGAGCAGTACTTC
TRBV4-3	few	TRBJ2-7	TRBD2	CASSYQAGGHNYGEQYF	TGCGCCAGCAGCTATCAAGCGGGGGGCCACAATTATGGCGAGCAGTACTTC
TRBV20-1	many	TRBJ2-1	.	CSARAGADNEQFF	TGCAGTGCTAGAGCGGGAGCGGACAATGAGCAGTTCTTC
TRBV7-8	.	TRBJ2-5	.	CASSLVWSEAEANQETQYF	TGTGCCAGCAGCTTAGTATGGTCGGAAGCGGAAGCCAACCAAGAGACCCAGTACTTC
TRBV6-9	many	TRBJ2-2	.	CASSYTPPTRGTGELFF	TGTGCCAGCAGTTACACCCCCCCTACGCGTGGGACCGGGGAGCTGTTTTTT
TRBV7-8	few	TRBJ2-1	TRBD2	CASSLGPSGRVNNEQFF	TGTGCCAGCAGCTTAGGCCCTAGCGGGAGAGTCAACAATGAGCAGTTCTTC
TRBV7-9	few	TRBJ2-6	.	CASSPGGFGANVLTF	TGTGCCAGCAGCCCTGGGGGGTTCGGGGCCAACGTCCTGACTTTC
TRBV24-1	many	TRBJ1-6	.	CATSAGDSPLHF	TGTGCCACCAGTGCGGGGGATTCACCCCTCCACTTT
TRBV12-3/TRBV12-4	.	TRBJ2-5	TRBD2	CASSPSGASQETQYF	TGTGCCAGCAGTCCTAGCGGGGCTAGCCAAGAGACCCAGTACTTC